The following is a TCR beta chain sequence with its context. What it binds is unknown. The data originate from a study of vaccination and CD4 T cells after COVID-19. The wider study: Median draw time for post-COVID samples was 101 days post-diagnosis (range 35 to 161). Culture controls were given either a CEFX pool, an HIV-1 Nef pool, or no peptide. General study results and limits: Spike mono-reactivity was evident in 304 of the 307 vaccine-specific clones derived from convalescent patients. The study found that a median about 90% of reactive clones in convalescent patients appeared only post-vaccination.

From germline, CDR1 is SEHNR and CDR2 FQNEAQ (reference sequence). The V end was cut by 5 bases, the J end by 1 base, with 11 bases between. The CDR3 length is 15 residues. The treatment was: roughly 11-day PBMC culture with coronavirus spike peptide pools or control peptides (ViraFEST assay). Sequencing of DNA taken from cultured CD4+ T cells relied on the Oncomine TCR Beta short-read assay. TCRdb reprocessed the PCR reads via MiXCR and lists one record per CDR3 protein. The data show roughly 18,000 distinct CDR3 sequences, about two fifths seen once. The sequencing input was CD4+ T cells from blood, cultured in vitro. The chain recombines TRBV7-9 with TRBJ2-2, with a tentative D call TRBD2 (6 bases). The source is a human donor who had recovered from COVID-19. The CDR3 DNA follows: TGTGCCAGCAGCCCACGACTAGAGAACACCGGGGAGCTGTTTTTT. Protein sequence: CASSPRLENTGELFF.